A single sample gave rise to the 12 T cell receptor beta chains below, sequenced in a study of cytomegalovirus exposure and HLA in healthy donors. Both 60 Vbeta primers and 13 Jbeta primers went into the PCR. Sequencing was performed with immunoSEQ multiplex PCR; in TCRdb, only in-frame clones are kept and a portion is missing. The table shows about 160,000 clones, with 65% to 80% occurring only once. Sequencing was done on a sample of PBMCs. The receptors were gathered from a man between 35 and 55 years old in good health and CMV-seropositive.

The chain employs TRBV7-9 and TRBJ2-7, with a possible D match to TRBD2 (6 bases). The CDR3 sequence is 17 residues long. Trimming took off 4 bases at V and 4 bases at J, with 23 bases between the two ends. The germline V gene encodes CDR1 SEHNR and CDR2 FQNEAQ (reference sequence). The CDR3 reads CASSSERAGRDLYEQYF. CDR3 nucleotide sequence: TGTGCCAGCAGCTCAGAGAGGGCGGGGCGGGACCTTTACGAGCAGTACTTC. The full variable domain, in which reference TRBV7-9 and TRBJ2-7 provide the parts outside the CDR3, is DTGVSQNPRHKITKRGQNVTFRCDPISEHNRLYWYRQTLGQGPEFLTYFQNEAQLEKSRLLSDRFSAERPKGSFSTLEIQRTEQGDSAMYLCASSSERAGRDLYEQYFGPGTRLTVT.

CDR3 sequence: CAISRGSTDTQYF. DNA of the CDR3: TGTGCCATCAGTAGGGGCAGCACAGATACGCAGTATTTT. The rearrangement links TRBV10-3 to TRBJ2-3, with D maybe TRBD1 (5 bases). V was pared by 5 bases and J by 0 bases, with 6 bases between. This CDR3 has 13 residues. In germline, CDR1 is ENHRY, CDR2 SYGVKD.

The chain recombines TRBV11-3 with TRBJ2-1; 12 bases agree with TRBD2. The CDR3 extends over 16 amino acids. Per germline, CDR1 SGHNT and CDR2 YENEEA. Trimming took 5 bases from V and 7 from J; bases not matched to a gene: 9. CDR3 sequence: CASSNPTSGRGNEQFF. The DNA of the CDR3 is TGTGCCAGCAGCAACCCGACTAGCGGGAGAGGGAATGAGCAGTTCTTC.

The CDR3 reads CASSHRGNEKLFF. The CDR3 bases are TGTGCCAGCTCACACAGGGGAAACGAAAAACTGTTTTTT. J is TRBJ1-4 and V is TRBV13; 7 bases match TRBD1. With 8 bases clipped from V and 8 bases from J, the junction kept 8 bases outside the gene matches. The CDR3 length is 13 residues. In germline, CDR1 is PRHDT, CDR2 FYEKMQ (reference sequence). Using reference TRBV13 and TRBJ1-4 for the parts outside the CDR3, the full variable domain is AAGVIQSPRHLIKEKRETATLKCYPIPRHDTVYWYQQGPGQDPQFLISFYEKMQSDKGSIPDRFSAQQFSDYHSELNMSSLELGDSALYFCASSHRGNEKLFFGSGTQLSVL.

V gene TRBV5-1 combines with J gene TRBJ2-5; 11 nucleotides match TRBD2. The CDR3 contains 15 residues. Germline V lookup: CDR1 SGHRS, CDR2 YFSETQ. After removal of 1 base from V and 4 bases from J, the junction contained 3 bases not matched to a gene. The DNA for the CDR3 is TGCGCCAGCAGCTTGTCTAGCGGGAGGTCAGAGACCCAGTACTTC. It translates to CASSLSSGRSETQYF.

A single count supports this clone. The chain is built from TRBV5-1 and TRBJ2-5, with D possibly being TRBD1 (6 bases). The assigned J gene may be wrong: the sequence end matches TRBJ2-7 better. Germline-derived CDR1 and CDR2 are SGHRS and YFSETQ. The CDR3 contains 13 residues. The DNA of the CDR3 is TGCGCCAGTTACCGGGACACCTCCTACGAGCAGTACTTC. Protein product: CASYRDTSYEQYF.

The rearrangement joins TRBV5-6 to TRBJ1-1; D is uncertain. Germline CDR1 reads SGHDT; CDR2 reads YYEEEE. V was pared by 1 base and J by 1 base, with 5 bases between. This CDR3 region has 13 residues. CDR3 protein: CASSLTWNTEAFF. In DNA form, the CDR3 reads TGTGCCAGCAGCTTGACATGGAACACTGAAGCTTTCTTT.

This clone was observed a single time. The gene calls are TRBV16 and TRBJ2-3; 8 positions agree with TRBD2. The junction had 2 bases not matched to a gene; V was cut back by 0 bases and J by 9 bases. The length of the CDR3 is 13 residues. Germline V gives CDR1 KGHSY, CDR2 FQNENV. CDR3 coding DNA: TGTGCCAGCAGCCAATCGGAGCGGGAGACGCAGTATTTT. Its translation is CASSQSERETQYF.

The CDR3 bases are TGTGCCAGCAGTGAATGGGGCAGTCTACTCTCTGGAAACACCATATATTTT. It specifies CASSEWGSLLSGNTIYF. This sequence joins TRBV25-1 and TRBJ1-3; D may be TRBD1 (5 bases). CDR1 MGHDK and CDR2 SYGVNS come from the germline V gene. Trimming stripped 1 base from V and 0 bases from J, with 13 bases between. The CDR3 runs 17 residues.

This chain joins TRBV2 and TRBJ2-7; D might be TRBD1 (6 bases). CDR3 size: 12 residues. Germline-derived CDR1 and CDR2 are SNHLY and FYNNEI. Trimming removed 10 bases at V and 2 bases at J, with 12 bases between. The CDR3 region has the DNA TGTGCCACCCGGGACAAGACCTACGAGCAGTACTTC. Translation: CATRDKTYEQYF. The entire variable domain, with the rest obtained from reference TRBV2 and TRBJ2-7, is as follows: EPEVTQTPSHQVTQMGQEVILRCVPISNHLYFYWYRQILGQKVEFLVSFYNNEISEKSEIFDDQFSVERPDGSNFTLKIRSTKLEDSAMYFCATRDKTYEQYFGPGTRLTVT.

This rearrangement joins TRBV5-4 to TRBJ2-2; 9 bases fit TRBD2. The V and J ends lost 4 bases and 4 bases, in that order; junction bases with no gene match: 11. Germline CDR1 reads SGHNT; CDR2 reads YYREEE (reference sequence). This CDR3 has 17 residues. The CDR3 DNA is TGTGCCAGCAGCCCCGGGTGGGCGGGAGGGGGCACCGGGGAGCTGTTTTTT. Residues: CASSPGWAGGGTGELFF.

This clone was seen a single time. The chain links TRBV7-3 to TRBJ2-1, with 15 bases that match TRBD2. The V and J ends lost 5 bases and 8 bases, in that order; junction bases with no gene match: 4. Germline lookup yields CDR1 SGHTA and CDR2 FQGTGA. CDR3 length: 15 residues. CDR3 coding DNA: TGTGCCAGCAGCCGGACTAGCGGGAGGGTTGATGAGCAGTTCTTC. The encoded protein is CASSRTSGRVDEQFF.